A single sample gave rise to the 20 T cell receptor beta chains below, sequenced in a study of CD8 T cells in ankylosing spondylitis. TCRdb analysed the 5' RACE reads with MiXCR anew, one entry per CDR3 protein. The table records 200,000 to 250,000 distinct CDR3 sequences, over 9.5% of them present only once. The sample comprised blood, either unsorted or a sorted T cell fraction (not recorded which). The origin of the receptors is a male donor with ankylosing spondylitis or in good health (not recorded which).

This clonotype was picked up many times. This chain connects TRBV10-3 to TRBJ2-1, with a weak D call TRBD2 (6 bases). Germline V gene data show CDR1 as ENHRY and CDR2 as SYGVKD. Trimming cost V 4 bases and J 5 bases, with 15 bases left between them. The CDR3 length is 15 residues. CDR3 bases: TGTGCCATCAGTGGGGCCGGGACTGGGAACAATGAGCAGTTCTTC. Its translation is CAISGAGTGNNEQFF.

This clonotype showed up many times. CDR3 amino acids: CSAKLTRSNSPLHF. In DNA, the CDR3 is TGCAGTGCTAAGCTTACCCGATCGAATTCACCCCTCCACTTT. V gene TRBV20-1 combines with J gene TRBJ1-6; D remains ambiguous. This CDR3 spans 14 amino acids. The germline V gene encodes CDR1 DFQATT and CDR2 SNEGSKA (reference sequence). The germline V and J ends were trimmed by 4 bases and 7 bases, with 14 bases remaining between them.

This clonotype was seen a few times. The chain recombines TRBV4-2 with TRBJ2-1; 11 bases match TRBD2. Germline loops: CDR1 LGHNA, CDR2 YNFKEQ. Losses at the gene ends were 0 bases for V and 8 bases for J; bases not matched to a gene: 6. The CDR3 loop spans 16 amino acids. CDR3 bases: TGTGCCAGCAGCCAAGAACCTAGCGGGGGGACTTATGAGCAGTTCTTC. Amino acid sequence: CASSQEPSGGTYEQFF.

This clonotype has at least ten counts. The chain joins TRBV27 to TRBJ2-1; 14 bases align to TRBD2. Trimming removed 5 bases from V and 9 bases from J; junction bases left unmatched: 6. The V gene's germline CDR1 is MNHEY and CDR2 SMNVEV (reference sequence). This CDR3 spans 15 amino acids. The CDR3 loop is CASSLRTSGGFEQFF. CDR3 nucleotides: TGTGCCAGCAGTCTACGGACTAGCGGGGGGTTTGAGCAGTTCTTC.

This clonotype was counted many times. The V and J genes are TRBV27 and TRBJ2-3; 7 positions agree with TRBD2. This CDR3 region has 15 residues. V shed 7 bases, J shed 2 bases, and the junction held 9 bases outside the gene matches. Germline CDR1 is MNHEY and CDR2 is SMNVEV (reference sequence). The CDR3: CASNDRGLLTDTQYF. In DNA form, the CDR3 reads TGTGCCAGCAATGATCGGGGACTACTCACAGATACGCAGTATTTT.

This clonotype showed up just a few times. This sequence joins TRBV20-1 and TRBJ1-1; 12 bases are shared with TRBD1. This CDR3 is 17 amino acids long. Germline CDR1 DFQATT, CDR2 SNEGSKA (reference sequence). V shed 3 bases and J 3 bases; nucleotides not matched to a gene: 11. DNA for the CDR3: TGCAGTGCTAGGGGACTCGGGACAGGGGGCCGGGACACTGAAGCTTTCTTT. Translation: CSARGLGTGGRDTEAFF.

V gene TRBV30 combines with J gene TRBJ2-3, with D unclear. The CDR3 sequence is 14 residues long. V was pared by 0 bases and J by 2 bases, with 9 bases between. Germline assignment: CDR1 GTSNPN and CDR2 SVGIG (reference sequence). This CDR3 is CAWSVEQITDTQYF. In DNA form, the CDR3 reads TGTGCCTGGAGTGTGGAGCAGATCACAGATACGCAGTATTTT.

The chain joins TRBV25-1 to TRBJ1-3; D gene uncertain. Germline-derived CDR1 and CDR2 are MGHDK and SYGVNS. The CDR3 is 15 residues long. V shed 8 bases and J shed 0 bases, with 14 bases lying between them. The CDR3 DNA follows: TGTGCCAGCGAGCCCTGGGCCGGCTCTGGAAACACCATATATTTT. Its protein product is CASEPWAGSGNTIYF.

Many counts were recorded for this clonotype. The chain is built from TRBV12-3 or TRBV12-4 and TRBJ2-2, with D perhaps TRBD2 (5 bases). The CDR3 covers 16 residues. Trimming removed 5 bases from V and 7 bases from J, with 20 bases in between. In DNA form, the CDR3 reads TGTGCCAGCAGTGCCAGCCAGCGGCCGTCGGGCGGGGAGCTGTTTTTT. Translated, it gives CASSASQRPSGGELFF.

This clonotype was observed many times. The chain uses TRBV29-1 and TRBJ1-5, with D perhaps TRBD1 (5 bases). Deletions cut 6 bases from V and 4 bases from J, with 10 bases between. The germline CDR1 and CDR2 sequences are SQVTM and ANQGSEA. The CDR3 contains 12 residues. CDR3 loop: CSVIEGNQPQHF. The CDR3 nucleotides read TGCAGCGTAATTGAGGGGAATCAGCCCCAGCATTTT.

In the case of this clonotype: A much more abundant neighbour one base away suggests this may be a read error. The V gene is TRBV12-3 or TRBV12-4, the J gene TRBJ1-2; the D is unclear. This CDR3 comprises 11 residues. The CDR3 sequence: CASSLLGGDTF. In DNA, the CDR3 is TGTGCCAGCAGTTTACTAGGTGGCGACACCTTC.

This clonotype occurred a few times. V gene TRBV5-5 combines with J gene TRBJ2-5, with D perhaps TRBD1 (5 bases). Trimming pared 1 base from V and 2 bases from J, leaving 9 bases between. Germline loops: CDR1 SGHKS, CDR2 YYEKEE (reference sequence). The CDR3 is made up of 14 amino acids. The CDR3 loop reads CASSLSRAQETQYF. Here the CDR3 DNA reads TGTGCCAGCAGCTTGTCCAGGGCACAAGAGACCCAGTACTTC.

The V call is TRBV12-3 or TRBV12-4, the J call TRBJ2-1, with TRBD2 identical over 8 bases. The CDR3 consists of 14 residues. V lost 7 bases and J lost 6; bases outside the gene matches: 8. The CDR3 spells CASTAPGGPNEQFF. The CDR3 DNA sequence: TGTGCCAGCACGGCCCCGGGGGGGCCCAATGAGCAGTTCTTC.

This clonotype was seen repeatedly, ten times or more. The genes are TRBV5-1 and TRBJ2-3, with TRBD2 identical over 8 bases. Looked up from germline, CDR1 is SGHRS and CDR2 is YFSETQ. V gave up 0 bases and J gave up 2 bases; unmatched junction bases: 5. The length of the CDR3 is 16 residues. In DNA, the CDR3 is TGCGCCAGCAGCTTGGAGGTAGCGGGGACCACAGATACGCAGTATTTT. Its translation: CASSLEVAGTTDTQYF.

This clonotype was seen a few times. The V gene is TRBV5-1, the J gene TRBJ2-3, with 12 bases fitting TRBD2. The ends lost 1 base at V and 2 bases at J; junction bases unmatched: 5. Germline CDR1 and CDR2: SGHRS and YFSETQ. The CDR3 runs to 17 residues. The CDR3 region is CASSLTSGGHTTDTQYF. CDR3 nucleotides: TGCGCCAGCAGCTTGACTAGCGGGGGGCATACCACAGATACGCAGTATTTT. The full variable domain, in which reference TRBV5-1 and TRBJ2-3 provide the parts outside the CDR3, is KAGVTQTPRYLIKTRGQQVTLSCSPISGHRSVSWYQQTPGQGLQFLFEYFSETQRNKGNFPGRFSGRQFSNSRSEMNVSTLELGDSALYLCASSLTSGGHTTDTQYFGPGTRLTVL.

The V and J genes are TRBV28 and TRBJ1-5; D may be TRBD1 (5 bases). The CDR3 has 11 amino acids. CDR1 MDHEN and CDR2 SYDVKM come from the germline V gene. Trimming cost V 11 bases and J 4 bases, with 9 bases left between them. For the CDR3, the DNA is TGTGCCTCGGGGACTAATCAGCCCCAGCATTTT. Residues: CASGTNQPQHF. Full variable domain (rest looked up from reference TRBV28 and TRBJ1-5): DVKVTQSSRYLVKRTGEKVFLECVQDMDHENMFWYRQDPGLGLRLIYFSYDVKMKEKGDIPEGYSVSREKKERFSLILESASTNQTSMYLCASGTNQPQHFGDGTRLSIL.

This clonotype has ten or more counts. The J gene is TRBJ1-1, the V gene TRBV6-5; TRBD1 might be the D (5 bases). The CDR3 extends over 16 amino acids. V lost 1 base to trimming and J lost 2 bases, with 14 bases between them. Germline-derived CDR1 and CDR2 are MNHEY and SVGAGI. The CDR3 reads CASSYLAGVGNTEAFF. CDR3 DNA sequence: TGTGCCAGCAGTTACTTGGCGGGGGTGGGTAACACTGAAGCTTTCTTT.

The chain combines TRBV9 with TRBJ2-7; 7 bases map to TRBD2. Germline CDR1 is SGDLS and CDR2 is YYNGEE. This CDR3 is 15 amino acids long. V lost 3 bases, J lost 1 base, and 7 bases stayed unmatched. CDR3 loop: CASSATGGYSYEQYF. DNA for the CDR3: TGTGCCAGCAGCGCTACCGGGGGGTATTCCTACGAGCAGTACTTC.

This clonotype came up many times. V usage is TRBV6-2 or TRBV6-3 and J usage is TRBJ2-6, with a possible D match to TRBD2 (5 bases). The germline CDR1 and CDR2 sequences are MNHEY and SVGEGT. Deletions cut 7 bases from V and 4 bases from J, with 17 bases between. The CDR3 is made up of 16 amino acids. CDR3 nucleotides: TGTGCCAGCACTGACCCCCGGGGTAGCGGGGCCAACGTCCTGACTTTC. Translating gives CASTDPRGSGANVLTF.

The rearrangement joins TRBV12-3 or TRBV12-4 to TRBJ2-2; D not certain. V lost 0 bases to trimming and J lost 5 bases, with 1 base between them. The CDR3 spans 12 residues. CDR3 protein: CASSLATGELFF. Written as DNA, the CDR3 is TGTGCCAGCAGTTTAGCGACCGGGGAGCTGTTTTTT.